The T cell receptor beta chain described here comes from a study of metastatic and nonmetastatic thyroid tumors. About the study: Across peripheral blood and tumor or nodule tissue samples taken from malignant and benign thyroid patients, the repertoires were compared with one another. Study-wide points: Malignant thyroid tumors reportedly had TCR beta diversity that was significantly higher than in benign nodules, in blood and tumor.

TCRdb re-called clones from the PCR reads using MiXCR. The table includes about 14,000 clones, less than 4.5% detected once. Every patient underwent thyroid surgery untreated. As for this clone: Its antigen is unidentified.

This CDR3 spans 15 amino acids. V shed 6 bases, J shed 8 bases, and the junction held 8 bases outside the gene matches. Germline-derived CDR1 and CDR2 are MNHNS and SASEGT. The source material was tumor tissue. The chain links TRBV6-1 to TRBJ2-1, with 12 bases aligning to TRBD2. This receptor was obtained from a female donor with papillary thyroid cancer or a benign thyroid nodule (not recorded which). Some clones in this sample may be carry-over from other donors' samples. The CDR3 is CASSQLAGGRHEQFF. The DNA for the CDR3 is TGTGCCAGCAGCCAACTAGCGGGGGGCCGCCATGAGCAGTTCTTC.